This T cell receptor (beta chain) comes out of a study of T cells in Graves' hyperthyroidism and ophthalmopathy. The sample holds many counts of this clonotype. Antigen specificity is unknown. The PBMCs were sourced from fresh peripheral blood (about 9.7 ml). Study-wide results and limits: Most clonotypes expanded in thyroid above 0.001 were likewise present in blood.

After removal of 4 bases from V and 0 bases from J, the junction contained 8 bases not matched to a gene. The germline CDR1 and CDR2 sequences are KGHDR and SFDVKD. The CDR3 runs 18 residues. RNA transcripts provided the source from which TCR beta CDR3 regions were amplified. With the HTBI primer set, the TCR CDR3 went through a first round of RT-PCR. TCRdb recomputed calls from the multiplex PCR reads with MiXCR, one row per CDR3 protein. Of about 180,000 distinct CDR3 sequences listed, 15% to 20% are singletons. The chain carries TRBV24-1 and TRBJ2-1, with TRBD2 identical over 10 bases. Sequencing used blood. This sequence was found in a woman aged 50 to 65 with Graves' hyperthyroidism. The CDR3 loop reads CATSDRRTSGYSYNEQFF. Written as DNA, the CDR3 is TGTGCCACCAGTGACCGGCGGACTAGCGGATACTCCTACAATGAGCAGTTCTTC.